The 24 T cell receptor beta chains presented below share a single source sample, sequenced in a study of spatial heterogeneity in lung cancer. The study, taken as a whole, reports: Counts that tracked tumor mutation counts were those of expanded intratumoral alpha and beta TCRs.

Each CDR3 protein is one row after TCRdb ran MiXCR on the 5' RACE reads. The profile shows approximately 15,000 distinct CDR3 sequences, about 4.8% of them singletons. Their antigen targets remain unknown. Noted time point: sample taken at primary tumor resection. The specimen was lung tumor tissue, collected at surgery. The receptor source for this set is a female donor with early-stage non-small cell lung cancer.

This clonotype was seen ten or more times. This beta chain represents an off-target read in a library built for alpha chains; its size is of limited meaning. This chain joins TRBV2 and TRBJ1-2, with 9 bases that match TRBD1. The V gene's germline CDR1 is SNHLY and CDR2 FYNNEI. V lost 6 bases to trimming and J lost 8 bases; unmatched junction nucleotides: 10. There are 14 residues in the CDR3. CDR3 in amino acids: CASRGRGQGFGYTF. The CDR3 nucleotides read TGTGCCAGCAGGGGCAGGGGACAGGGCTTCGGCTACACCTTC. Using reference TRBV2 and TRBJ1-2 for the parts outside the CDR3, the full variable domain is EPEVTQTPSHQVTQMGQEVILRCVPISNHLYFYWYRQILGQKVEFLVSFYNNEISEKSEIFDDQFSVERPDGSNFTLKIRSTKLEDSAMYFCASRGRGQGFGYTFGSGTRLTVV.

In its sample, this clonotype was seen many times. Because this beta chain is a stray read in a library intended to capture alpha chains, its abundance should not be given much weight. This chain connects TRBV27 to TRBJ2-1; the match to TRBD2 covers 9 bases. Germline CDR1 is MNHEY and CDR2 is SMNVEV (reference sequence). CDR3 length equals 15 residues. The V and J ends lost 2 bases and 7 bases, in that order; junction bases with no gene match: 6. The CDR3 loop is CASSLRPGLANEQFF. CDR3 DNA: TGTGCCAGCAGTTTAAGACCGGGACTAGCTAATGAGCAGTTCTTC.

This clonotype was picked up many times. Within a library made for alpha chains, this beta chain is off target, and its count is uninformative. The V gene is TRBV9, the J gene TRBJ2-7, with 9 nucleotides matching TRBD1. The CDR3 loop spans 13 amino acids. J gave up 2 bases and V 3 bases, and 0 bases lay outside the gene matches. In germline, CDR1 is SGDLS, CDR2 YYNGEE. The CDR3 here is CASSGQGAYEQYF. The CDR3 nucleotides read TGTGCCAGCAGCGGACAGGGGGCCTACGAGCAGTACTTC.

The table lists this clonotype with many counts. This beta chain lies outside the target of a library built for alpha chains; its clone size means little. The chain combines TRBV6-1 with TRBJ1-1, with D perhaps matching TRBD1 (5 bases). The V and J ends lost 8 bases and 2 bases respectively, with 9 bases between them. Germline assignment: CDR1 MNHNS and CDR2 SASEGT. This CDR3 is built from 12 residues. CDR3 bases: TGTGCCAGCGCGGGGGGTAACACTGAAGCTTTCTTT. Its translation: CASAGGNTEAFF.

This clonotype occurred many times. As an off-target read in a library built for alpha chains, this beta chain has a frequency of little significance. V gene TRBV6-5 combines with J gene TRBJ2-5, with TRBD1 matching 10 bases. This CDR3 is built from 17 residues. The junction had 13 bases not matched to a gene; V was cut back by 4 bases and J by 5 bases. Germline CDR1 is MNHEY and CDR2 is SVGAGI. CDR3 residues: CASSFFSPGTGVETQYF. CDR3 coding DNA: TGTGCCAGCAGTTTTTTTAGCCCCGGGACAGGGGTTGAGACCCAGTACTTC.

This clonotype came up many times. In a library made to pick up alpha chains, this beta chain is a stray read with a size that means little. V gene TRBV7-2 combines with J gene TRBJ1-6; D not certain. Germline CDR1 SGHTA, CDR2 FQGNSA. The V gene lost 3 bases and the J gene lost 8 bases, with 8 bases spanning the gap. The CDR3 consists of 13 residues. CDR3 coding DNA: TGTGCCAGCAGCTTCGAGTCCGATTCACCCCTCCACTTT. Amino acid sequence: CASSFESDSPLHF.

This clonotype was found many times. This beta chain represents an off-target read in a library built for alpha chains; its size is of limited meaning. Here the CDR3 reads CATSRGGALNTEAFF. The DNA for the CDR3 is TGTGCCACCAGCAGAGGAGGAGCACTGAACACTGAAGCTTTCTTT. V gene TRBV15 combines with J gene TRBJ1-1; no reliable D call. In germline, CDR1 is LNHNV, CDR2 YYDKDF (reference sequence). The CDR3 has 15 amino acids. With 1 base removed from V and 0 bases from J, the gap between germline ends came to 9 bases. Full variable domain (remainder filled in from reference TRBV15 and TRBJ1-1): DAMVIQNPRYQVTQFGKPVTLSCSQTLNHNVMYWYQQKSSQAPKLLFHYYDKDFNNEADTPDNFQSRRPNTSFCFLDIRSPGLGDTAMYLCATSRGGALNTEAFFGQGTRLTVV.

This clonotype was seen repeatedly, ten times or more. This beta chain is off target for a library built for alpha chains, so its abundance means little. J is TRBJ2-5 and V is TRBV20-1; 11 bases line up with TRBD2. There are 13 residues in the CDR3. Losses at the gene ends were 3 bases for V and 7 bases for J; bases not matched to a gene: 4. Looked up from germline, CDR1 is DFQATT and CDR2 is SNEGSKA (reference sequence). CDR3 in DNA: TGCAGTGCTAGGACTAGCGGGGCTTCGACCCAGTACTTC. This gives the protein CSARTSGASTQYF.

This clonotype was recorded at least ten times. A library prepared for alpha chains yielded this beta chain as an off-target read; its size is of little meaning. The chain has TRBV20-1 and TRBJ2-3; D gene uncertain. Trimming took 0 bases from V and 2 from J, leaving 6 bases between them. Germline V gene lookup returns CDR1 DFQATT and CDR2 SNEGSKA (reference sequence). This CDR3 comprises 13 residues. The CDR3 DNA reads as TGCAGTGCTAGAGACCCCTTCACAGATACGCAGTATTTT. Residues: CSARDPFTDTQYF.

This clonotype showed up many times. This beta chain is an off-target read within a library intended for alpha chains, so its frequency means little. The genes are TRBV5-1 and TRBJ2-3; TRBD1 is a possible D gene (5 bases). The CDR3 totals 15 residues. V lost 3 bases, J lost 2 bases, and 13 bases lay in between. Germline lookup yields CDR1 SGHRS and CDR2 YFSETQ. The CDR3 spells CASSWEGVPTDTQYF. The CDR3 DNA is TGCGCCAGCAGCTGGGAAGGGGTTCCCACAGATACGCAGTATTTT.

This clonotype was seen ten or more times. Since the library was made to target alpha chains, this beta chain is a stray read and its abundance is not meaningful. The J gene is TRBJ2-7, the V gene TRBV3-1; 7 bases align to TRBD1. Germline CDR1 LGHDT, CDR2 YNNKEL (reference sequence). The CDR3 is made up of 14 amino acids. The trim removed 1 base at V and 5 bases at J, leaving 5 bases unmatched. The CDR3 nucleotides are TGTGCCAGCAGCCAAGTCAACACAGGGGACGAGCAGTACTTC. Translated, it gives CASSQVNTGDEQYF.

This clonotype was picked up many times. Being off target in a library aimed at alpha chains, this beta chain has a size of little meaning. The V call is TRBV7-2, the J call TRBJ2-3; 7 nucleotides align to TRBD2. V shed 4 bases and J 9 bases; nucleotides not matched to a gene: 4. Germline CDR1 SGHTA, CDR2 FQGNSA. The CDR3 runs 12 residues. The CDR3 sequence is CASSSGGITQYF. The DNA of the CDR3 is TGTGCCAGCAGCTCCGGGGGGATAACGCAGTATTTT.

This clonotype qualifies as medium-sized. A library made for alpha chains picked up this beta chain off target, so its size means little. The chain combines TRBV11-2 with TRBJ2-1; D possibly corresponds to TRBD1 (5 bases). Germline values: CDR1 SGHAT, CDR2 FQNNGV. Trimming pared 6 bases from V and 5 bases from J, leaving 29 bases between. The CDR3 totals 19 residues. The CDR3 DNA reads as TGTGCCAGCAGGGGTTCTGGGCAGGGTGGCCCTTCTTGGAACAATGAGCAGTTCTTC. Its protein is CASRGSGQGGPSWNNEQFF.

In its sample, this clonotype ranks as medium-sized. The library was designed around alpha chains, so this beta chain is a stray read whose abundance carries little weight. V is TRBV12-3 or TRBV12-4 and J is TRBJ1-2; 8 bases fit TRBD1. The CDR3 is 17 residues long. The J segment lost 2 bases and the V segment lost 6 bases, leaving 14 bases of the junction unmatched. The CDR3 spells CASRDGQGRLPNYGYTF. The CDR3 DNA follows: TGTGCCAGCAGGGACGGACAGGGAAGATTACCGAACTATGGCTACACCTTC.

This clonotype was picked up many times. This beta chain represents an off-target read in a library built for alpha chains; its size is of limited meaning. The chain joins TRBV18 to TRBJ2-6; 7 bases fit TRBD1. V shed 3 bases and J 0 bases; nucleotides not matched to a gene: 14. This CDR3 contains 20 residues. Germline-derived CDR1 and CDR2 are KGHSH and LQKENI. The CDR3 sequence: CASSPQGLSGQSSGANVLTF. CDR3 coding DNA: TGTGCCAGCTCACCCCAGGGATTATCGGGACAGAGCTCTGGGGCCAACGTCCTGACTTTC.

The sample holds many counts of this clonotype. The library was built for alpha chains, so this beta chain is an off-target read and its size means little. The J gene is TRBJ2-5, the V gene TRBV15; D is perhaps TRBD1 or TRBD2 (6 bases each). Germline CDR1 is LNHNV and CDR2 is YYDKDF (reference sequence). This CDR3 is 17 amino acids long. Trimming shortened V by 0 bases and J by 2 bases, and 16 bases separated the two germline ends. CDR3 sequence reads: CATSRDRETGGQETQYF. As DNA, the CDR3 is TGTGCCACCAGCAGAGATCGGGAGACAGGAGGGCAAGAGACCCAGTACTTC.

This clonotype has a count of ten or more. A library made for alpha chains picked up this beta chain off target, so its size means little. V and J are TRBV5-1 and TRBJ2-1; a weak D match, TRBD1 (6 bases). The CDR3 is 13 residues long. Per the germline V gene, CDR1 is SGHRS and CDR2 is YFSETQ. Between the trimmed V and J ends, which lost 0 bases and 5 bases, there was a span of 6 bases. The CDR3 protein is CASSLDRDNEQFF. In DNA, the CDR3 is TGCGCCAGCAGCTTGGACAGGGACAATGAGCAGTTCTTC.

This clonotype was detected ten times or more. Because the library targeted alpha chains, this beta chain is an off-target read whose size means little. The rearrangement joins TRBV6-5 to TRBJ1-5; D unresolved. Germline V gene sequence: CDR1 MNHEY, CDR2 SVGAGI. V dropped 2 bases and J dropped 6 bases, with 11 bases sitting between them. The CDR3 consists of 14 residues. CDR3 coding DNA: TGTGCCAGCAGTTACCGCTCCGGGTTTCAGCCCCAGCATTTT. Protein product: CASSYRSGFQPQHF.

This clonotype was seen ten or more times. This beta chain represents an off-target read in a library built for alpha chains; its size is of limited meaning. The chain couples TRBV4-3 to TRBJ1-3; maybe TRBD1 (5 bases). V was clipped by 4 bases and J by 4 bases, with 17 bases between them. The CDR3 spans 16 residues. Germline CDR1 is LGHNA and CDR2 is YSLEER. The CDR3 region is CASSRNYRSSGNTIYF. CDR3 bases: TGCGCCAGCAGCCGGAACTACAGGAGTTCGGGAAACACCATATATTTT.

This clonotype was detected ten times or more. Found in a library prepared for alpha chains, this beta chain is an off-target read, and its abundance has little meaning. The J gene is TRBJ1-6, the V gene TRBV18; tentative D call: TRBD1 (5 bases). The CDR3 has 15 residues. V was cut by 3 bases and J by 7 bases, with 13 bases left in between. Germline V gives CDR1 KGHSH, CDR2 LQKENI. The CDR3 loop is CASSPSGPINSPLHF. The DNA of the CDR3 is TGTGCCAGCTCACCGTCGGGGCCGATCAATTCACCCCTCCACTTT.

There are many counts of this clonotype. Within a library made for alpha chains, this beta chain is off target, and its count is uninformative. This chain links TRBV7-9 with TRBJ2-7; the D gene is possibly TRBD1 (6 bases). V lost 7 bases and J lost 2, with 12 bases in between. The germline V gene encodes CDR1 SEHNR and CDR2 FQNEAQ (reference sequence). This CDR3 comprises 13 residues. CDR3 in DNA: TGTGCCAGCACCCCCGACAGGCCCTACGAGCAGTACTTC. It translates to CASTPDRPYEQYF.

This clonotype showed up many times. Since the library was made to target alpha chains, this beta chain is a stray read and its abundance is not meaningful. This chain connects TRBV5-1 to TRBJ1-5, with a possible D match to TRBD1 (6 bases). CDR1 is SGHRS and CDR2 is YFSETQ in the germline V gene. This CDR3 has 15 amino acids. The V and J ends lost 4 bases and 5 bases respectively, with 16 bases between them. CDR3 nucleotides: TGCGCCAGCAGCGTACAGGGATTTAAGGATCAGCCCCAGCATTTT. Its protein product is CASSVQGFKDQPQHF. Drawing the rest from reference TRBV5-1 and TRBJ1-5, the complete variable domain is KAGVTQTPRYLIKTRGQQVTLSCSPISGHRSVSWYQQTPGQGLQFLFEYFSETQRNKGNFPGRFSGRQFSNSRSEMNVSTLELGDSALYLCASSVQGFKDQPQHFGDGTRLSIL.

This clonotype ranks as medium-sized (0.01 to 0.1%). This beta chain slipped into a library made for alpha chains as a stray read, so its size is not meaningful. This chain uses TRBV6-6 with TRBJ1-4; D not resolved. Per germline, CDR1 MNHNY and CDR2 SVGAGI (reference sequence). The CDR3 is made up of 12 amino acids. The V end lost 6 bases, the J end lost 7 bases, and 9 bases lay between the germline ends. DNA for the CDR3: TGTGCCAGCAGAGAGCTACGTGAAAAACTGTTTTTT. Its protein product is CASRELREKLFF.

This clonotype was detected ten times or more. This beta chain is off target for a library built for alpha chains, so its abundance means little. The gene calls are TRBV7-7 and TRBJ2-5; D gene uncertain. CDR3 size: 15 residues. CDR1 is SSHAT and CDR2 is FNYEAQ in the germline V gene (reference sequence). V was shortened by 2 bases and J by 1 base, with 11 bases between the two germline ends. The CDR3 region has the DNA TGTGCCAGCAGCTTAAGGGTTGGAACCCAAGAGACCCAGTACTTC. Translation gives CASSLRVGTQETQYF.